Listed below are T cell receptor beta chains from one sample, sequenced in a study of blood T cell repertoires in COVID-19. The protocol was immunoSEQ multiplex PCR, while the TCRdb copy is restricted to in-frame clones and leaves out a portion. The repertoire holds 130,000 or so clones, with around 89% as singletons. The sequenced sample consisted of peripheral blood. The receptors were gathered from a man aged 50 to 59 with active or convalescent COVID-19. Each CDR3 is given with its conserved first and last residue. D genes are given only for firm matches. The listing skips clone size in some rows; elsewhere it reads once, few, many or a size class.

d_call	v_call	j_call	clone_size	cdr3_aa	cdr3_nt
NA	TRBV7-7	TRBJ2-2	NA	CASRLGGGSPAVAGELFF	TGTGCCAGCAGACTGGGAGGGGGGTCGCCTGCGGTGGCCGGGGAGCTGTTTTTT
NA	TRBV9	TRBJ1-1	once	CASSGLGRMGRGTEAFF	TGTGCCAGCAGCGGATTGGGACGGATGGGGAGGGGCACTGAAGCTTTCTTT
NA	TRBV27	TRBJ2-2	once	CASRGQTTIANTGELFF	TGTGCCAGCAGAGGACAGACTACAATCGCGAACACCGGGGAGCTGTTTTTT
TRBD1	TRBV2	TRBJ1-2	NA	CASRGTGVYGYTF	TGTGCCAGCAGGGGGACAGGGGTTTATGGCTACACCTTC
NA	TRBV6-5	TRBJ2-7	few	CASSYSKDLAYEQYF	TGTGCCAGCAGTTACTCGAAGGACTTAGCTTACGAGCAGTACTTC
TRBD2	TRBV9	TRBJ2-2	NA	CASSVVRGSGGARTGELFF	TGTGCCAGCAGCGTAGTCCGCGGCAGCGGGGGGGCGCGCACCGGGGAGCTGTTTTTT
NA	TRBV24-1	TRBJ2-5	NA	CATSDLQQGNQETQYF	TGTGCCACCAGTGATTTGCAACAGGGAAACCAAGAGACCCAGTACTTC
TRBD1	TRBV5-1	TRBJ1-3	once	CASTTGASGNTIYF	TGCGCCAGCACGACAGGGGCTTCAGGAAACACCATATATTTT
NA	TRBV10-3	TRBJ1-3	NA	CAIRIQAYQDTIYF	TGTGCCATCAGAATACAGGCATACCAGGACACCATATATTTT
NA	TRBV5-1	TRBJ2-5	NA	CASSLGVNRETQYF	TGCGCCAGCAGCTTGGGAGTAAACCGAGAGACCCAGTACTTC
TRBD2	TRBV28	TRBJ2-1	NA	CASSLLLAGYWFF	TGTGCCAGCAGTTTACTTCTAGCGGGATACTGGTTCTTC
TRBD1	TRBV11-3	TRBJ1-1	NA	CASSLDGQGDTEAFF	TGTGCCAGCAGCTTAGATGGGCAGGGGGACACTGAAGCTTTCTTT
TRBD2	TRBV4-1	TRBJ2-3	once	CASSQPRQRAGAGATDTQYF	TGCGCCAGCAGCCAACCTCGACAGAGAGCGGGAGCTGGGGCCACAGATACGCAGTATTTT
NA	TRBV15	TRBJ1-1	NA	CATSRDRGTNTEAFF	TGTGCCACCAGCAGAGATAGGGGCACGAACACTGAAGCTTTCTTT
NA	TRBV30	TRBJ2-7	NA	CAWRSGPYEQYF	TGTGCCTGGAGGTCAGGGCCATACGAGCAGTACTTC
TRBD2	TRBV27	TRBJ2-7	NA	CASRRTGTSFEQYF	TGTGCCAGCAGAAGGACCGGGACTAGCTTCGAGCAGTACTTC
NA	TRBV5-1	TRBJ2-5	NA	CASSPQGRETQYF	TGCGCCAGCAGCCCGCAGGGAAGGGAGACCCAGTACTTC
TRBD1	TRBV20-1	TRBJ2-1	once	CSASEQGAYNEQFF	TGCAGTGCTAGTGAACAGGGGGCCTACAATGAGCAGTTCTTC
NA	TRBV6-2/TRBV6-3	TRBJ1-1	once	CASSYVRVNTEAFF	TGTGCCAGCAGTTACGTGAGAGTGAACACTGAAGCTTTCTTT
TRBD1	TRBV24-1	TRBJ2-5	NA	CATSDSGTGIRETQYF	TGTGCCACCAGTGATTCCGGGACAGGGATACGGGAGACCCAGTACTTC
NA	TRBV9	TRBJ1-1	once	CASSVVARDTEAFF	TGTGCCAGCAGCGTAGTTGCCCGGGACACTGAAGCTTTCTTT
TRBD1	TRBV18	TRBJ2-4	NA	CASSPTGGANRAKNIQYF	TGTGCCAGCTCACCAACAGGGGGCGCGAATCGAGCCAAAAACATTCAGTACTTC
TRBD1	TRBV2	TRBJ2-7	NA	CASQTGDSYEQYF	TGTGCCAGCCAGACAGGGGACTCCTACGAGCAGTACTTC
NA	TRBV5-8	TRBJ1-5	NA	CASSPQRNQPQHF	TGTGCCAGCAGCCCGCAGAGGAATCAGCCCCAGCATTTT
NA	TRBV5-1	TRBJ1-6	NA	CASSLASGVSSPLHF	TGCGCCAGCAGCTTGGCCTCGGGAGTCTCCTCACCCCTCCACTTT
NA	TRBV3-1/TRBV3-2	TRBJ2-7	NA	CASSQASQDEQYF	TGTGCCAGCAGCCAAGCCTCCCAGGACGAGCAGTACTTC
TRBD2	TRBV27	TRBJ2-3	NA	CASSLDLAGVSDTQYF	TGTGCCAGCAGTTTAGACCTAGCGGGAGTCTCAGATACGCAGTATTTT
TRBD2	TRBV19	TRBJ2-4	NA	CASSIPSGRGINIQYF	TGTGCCAGTAGTATCCCAAGCGGGAGGGGTATCAACATTCAGTACTTC